This T cell receptor (beta chain) emerged from a study of blood T cell repertoires in COVID-19. Study in general: Donors in the United States, Italy and Spain gave samples during acute or convalescent COVID-19.

The protocol was immunoSEQ multiplex PCR, while the TCRdb copy is restricted to in-frame clones and leaves out a portion. The data contain about 180,000 clones, 88% of them seen just once; the ten biggest clones take up approximately 9%. The sequenced material came from PBMCs or T cells enriched from blood (not recorded which). The origin of this receptor is a woman in her late teens or twenties who had recovered from COVID-19.

This CDR3 reads CASSLAGGKSTDTQYF. In nucleotides, the CDR3 is TGTGCCAGCAGCTTAGCAGGGGGTAAAAGCACAGATACGCAGTATTTT. This chain joins TRBV7-2 and TRBJ2-3, with D perhaps matching TRBD1 (6 bases). The length of the CDR3 is 16 residues. V was clipped by 0 bases and J by 0 bases, with 10 bases between them. Germline CDR1 and CDR2: SGHTA and FQGNSA.